This T cell receptor (beta chain) emerged from a study of blood T cell repertoires in COVID-19. Sequencing was performed with immunoSEQ multiplex PCR; in TCRdb, only in-frame clones are kept and a portion is missing. In the table there are 140,000 to 150,000 clones, approximately 82% of which are singletons. The CDR3 is made up of 17 amino acids. Germline CDR1 SGHVS, CDR2 FQNEAQ. J was trimmed by 6 bases and V by 4 bases; bases with no gene match: 12. The J gene is TRBJ2-1, the V gene TRBV7-8; 10 nucleotides match TRBD1. The receptor's source is a man in his fifties or sixties with active or convalescent COVID-19. The sequenced sample consisted of peripheral blood. The CDR3, as DNA: TGTGCCAGCAGCTACGCCGGTGGGGACAGGGGTTTCAATGAGCAGTTCTTC. Translating gives CASSYAGGDRGFNEQFF.